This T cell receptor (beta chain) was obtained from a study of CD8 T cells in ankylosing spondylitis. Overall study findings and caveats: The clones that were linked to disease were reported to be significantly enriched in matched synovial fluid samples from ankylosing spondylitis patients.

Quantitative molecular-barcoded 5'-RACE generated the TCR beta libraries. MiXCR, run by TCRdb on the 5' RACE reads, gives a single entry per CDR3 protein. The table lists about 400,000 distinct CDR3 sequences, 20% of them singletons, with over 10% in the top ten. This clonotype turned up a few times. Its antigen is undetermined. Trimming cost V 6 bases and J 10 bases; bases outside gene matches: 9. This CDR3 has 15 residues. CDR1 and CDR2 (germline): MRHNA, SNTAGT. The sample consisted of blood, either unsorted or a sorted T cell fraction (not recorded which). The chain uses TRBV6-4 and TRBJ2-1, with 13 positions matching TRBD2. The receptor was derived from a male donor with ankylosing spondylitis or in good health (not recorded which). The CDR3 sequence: CASRDTSGGAREQFF. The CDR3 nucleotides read TGTGCCAGCAGAGATACTAGCGGGGGGGCTCGGGAGCAGTTCTTC.